This TCR beta chain stems from a study of esophageal squamous cell carcinoma under preoperative chemotherapy. This CDR3 contains 16 residues. V lost 0 bases, J lost 2 bases, and 4 bases stayed unmatched. Germline lookup yields CDR1 MGHRA and CDR2 YSYEKL. The sample's time point: before preoperative PTX-NDP chemotherapy. Before surgery, patients were given preoperative paclitaxel-nedaplatin chemotherapy. TCRdb processed the PCR reads anew with MiXCR; each CDR3 protein has one entry. Among fewer than 16,000 distinct CDR3 sequences, less than 65% were seen once, and the ten largest hold approximately 55%.

The biological material was taken from a patient given preoperative chemotherapy. This clonotype was sampled from a human donor with esophageal squamous cell carcinoma. The donor label of this sample is uncertain. This chain connects TRBV4-1 to TRBJ1-3, with 7 bases fitting TRBD1. The CDR3, as DNA: TGCGCCAGCAGCCAAGAGAGTCAGGGGGCTGGAAACACCATATATTTT. Translation gives CASSQESQGAGNTIYF.